This TCR beta chain was sequenced during a study of Graves' ophthalmopathy and Graves' hyperthyroidism. RNA transcripts were the source from which TCR beta CDR3 regions were amplified. The first-round RT-PCR employed HTBI primers together with the Qiagen OneStep RT-PCR kit. A multiplex PCR was then performed as the second round. TCRdb processed the multiplex PCR reads anew with MiXCR; each CDR3 protein has one entry. The repertoire holds around 520,000 distinct CDR3 sequences, with roughly 39% as singletons. This clonotype was counted many times. The specimen sequenced was peripheral blood or thyroid tissue (not recorded which). This TCR derives from an adult man with Graves' hyperthyroidism.

The CDR3, as DNA: TGTGCCAGCAGTGAATGGAGGGGGCAGGGCAATCAGCCCCAGCATTTT. Translation: CASSEWRGQGNQPQHF. The chain carries TRBV6-1 and TRBJ1-5; TRBD1 aligns across 7 bases. Germline CDR1 MNHNS, CDR2 SASEGT. CDR3 size: 16 residues. The V and J ends lost 2 bases and 2 bases, in that order; junction bases with no gene match: 6.